This is a list of T cell receptor beta chains from one sample in a study of OX40 agonist ivuxolimab in advanced cancers. This table comes from immunoSEQ multiplex PCR, and its TCRdb copy is limited to in-frame clones, with some not included. The sample contains around 46,000 clones, around 89% of which appear only once. Sequenced here: CD4+ or CD8+ T cells sorted from blood, sampled in a trial of the OX40 agonist ivuxolimab. The origin of the receptors is an adult with an advanced solid tumor such as melanoma, head and neck, liver or kidney cancer. Both conserved end residues are part of each CDR3. D genes are given only for firm matches. Clone size, where shown, is once, few, many, or a class for clones that have expanded.

J gene: TRBJ2-6; V gene: TRBV19; clone size: .; D gene: .; CDR3 DNA: TGTGCCAGTACGTATTGGGGCTCTGGGGCCAACGTCCTGACTTTC; CDR3 protein: CASTYWGSGANVLTF
J gene: TRBJ1-6; V gene: TRBV4-1; clone size: .; D gene: .; CDR3 DNA: TGCGCCAGCAGCCAAGGCCCCTGGGGGAATTCACCCCTCCACTTT; CDR3 protein: CASSQGPWGNSPLHF
J gene: TRBJ2-3; V gene: TRBV7-8; clone size: .; D gene: .; CDR3 DNA: TGTGCCAGCAGCTTAGTACTGACTACAGATACGCAGTATTTT; CDR3 protein: CASSLVLTTDTQYF
J gene: TRBJ2-2; V gene: TRBV9; clone size: .; D gene: TRBD2; CDR3 DNA: TGTGCCAGCAGCCCGACGGGGGGCACCGGGGAGCTGTTTTTT; CDR3 protein: CASSPTGGTGELFF
J gene: TRBJ1-5; V gene: TRBV4-1; clone size: .; D gene: .; CDR3 DNA: TGCGCCAGCAGCCCGGCGGACATATCCAATCAGCCCCAGCATTTT; CDR3 protein: CASSPADISNQPQHF
J gene: TRBJ2-7; V gene: TRBV7-9; clone size: .; D gene: TRBD2; CDR3 DNA: TGTGCCAGCAGCGCGCCTAGCGGGAGGGGTGTCTCCTACGAGCAGTACTTC; CDR3 protein: CASSAPSGRGVSYEQYF
J gene: TRBJ1-1; V gene: TRBV20-1; clone size: .; D gene: .; CDR3 DNA: TGCAGTCTTAACACTGAAGCTTTCTTT; CDR3 protein: CSLNTEAFF
J gene: TRBJ2-2; V gene: TRBV11-3; clone size: .; D gene: TRBD1; CDR3 DNA: TGTGCCAGCAGGGACAGGGGAAGCACCGGGGAGCTGTTTTTT; CDR3 protein: CASRDRGSTGELFF
J gene: TRBJ2-3; V gene: TRBV27; clone size: .; D gene: .; CDR3 DNA: TGTGCCAGCAAGCCAAGGGCGCCGAGCACAGATACGCAGTATTTT; CDR3 protein: CASKPRAPSTDTQYF
J gene: TRBJ2-7; V gene: TRBV4-2; clone size: .; D gene: .; CDR3 DNA: TGTGCCAGCAGCCAAGAAGCGGACAACCCCTGGATGGGGGAGCAGTACTTC; CDR3 protein: CASSQEADNPWMGEQYF
J gene: TRBJ2-7; V gene: TRBV5-4; clone size: .; D gene: .; CDR3 DNA: TGTGCCAGCAGCTTGGGGCGGGGCGAGCAGTACTTC; CDR3 protein: CASSLGRGEQYF
J gene: TRBJ2-7; V gene: TRBV27; clone size: .; D gene: TRBD1; CDR3 DNA: TGTGCCAGCACCACCCTGGGACAGGGGGCTCGGCAGTACTTC; CDR3 protein: CASTTLGQGARQYF
J gene: TRBJ1-4; V gene: TRBV29-1; clone size: few; D gene: .; CDR3 DNA: TGCAGCACCCAAGGACCTTGGGATGAAAAACTGTTTTTT; CDR3 protein: CSTQGPWDEKLFF
J gene: TRBJ1-2; V gene: TRBV6-6; clone size: once; D gene: .; CDR3 DNA: TGTGCCAGCCGGGGCCTCCATGGCTACACCTTC; CDR3 protein: CASRGLHGYTF
J gene: TRBJ2-1; V gene: TRBV9; clone size: .; D gene: TRBD2; CDR3 DNA: TGTGCCAGCAGCCACCGGAGGACTAGCGGCTCGAGCTCCTACAATGAGCAGTTCTTC; CDR3 protein: CASSHRRTSGSSSYNEQFF
J gene: TRBJ2-5; V gene: TRBV27; clone size: once; D gene: .; CDR3 DNA: TGTGCCAGCAGTTTAGTCCCAGGGCAAGAGACCCAGTACTTC; CDR3 protein: CASSLVPGQETQYF
J gene: TRBJ1-1; V gene: TRBV2; clone size: .; D gene: .; CDR3 DNA: TGTGCCAGCAGCGCCCTCGGGGTCGGAGATACTGAAGCTTTCTTT; CDR3 protein: CASSALGVGDTEAFF
J gene: TRBJ1-5; V gene: TRBV5-6; clone size: .; D gene: .; CDR3 DNA: TGTGCCAGCAGCTTTGGGGGGGCTCAGCCCCAGCATTTT; CDR3 protein: CASSFGGAQPQHF
J gene: TRBJ2-7; V gene: TRBV2; clone size: .; D gene: .; CDR3 DNA: TGTGCCAGCAGTGAAAGGAAAAAACGATCCAGTACGAAAAACACCTACGAGCAGTACTTC; CDR3 protein: CASSERKKRSSTKNTYEQYF
J gene: TRBJ2-3; V gene: TRBV19; clone size: .; D gene: .; CDR3 DNA: TGTGCCAGTAACGGCTATACGCAGTATTTT; CDR3 protein: CASNGYTQYF
J gene: TRBJ2-5; V gene: TRBV28; clone size: .; D gene: .; CDR3 DNA: TGTGCCAGCAGTTTGATTCCCGGGGAGACCCAGTACTTC; CDR3 protein: CASSLIPGETQYF
J gene: TRBJ2-7; V gene: TRBV7-9; clone size: .; D gene: TRBD1; CDR3 DNA: TGTGCCAGCAGCTACGGGACAGGGACCGACGAGCAGTACTTC; CDR3 protein: CASSYGTGTDEQYF
J gene: TRBJ1-1; V gene: TRBV7-6; clone size: .; D gene: .; CDR3 DNA: TGTGCCAGCAGCCTAGATAGGGGGACACTCCTTAACACTGAAGCTTTCTTT; CDR3 protein: CASSLDRGTLLNTEAFF
J gene: TRBJ2-2; V gene: TRBV2; clone size: .; D gene: .; CDR3 DNA: TGTGCCTTGACCGGACCCGACACCGGGGAGCTGTTTTTT; CDR3 protein: CALTGPDTGELFF
J gene: TRBJ2-7; V gene: TRBV27; clone size: .; D gene: .; CDR3 DNA: TGTGCCAGCAGTTTTAGGGACAAGTACGAGCAGTACTTC; CDR3 protein: CASSFRDKYEQYF
J gene: TRBJ2-2; V gene: TRBV11-2; clone size: .; D gene: .; CDR3 DNA: TGTGCCAGCAGCTTAGTAGCTTCGGGCGGCACCGGGGAGCTGTTTTTT; CDR3 protein: CASSLVASGGTGELFF
J gene: TRBJ2-1; V gene: TRBV7-8; clone size: .; D gene: TRBD2; CDR3 DNA: TGTGCCAGCAGCTGGGGACTAGCAGGGTACAATGAGCAGTTCTTC; CDR3 protein: CASSWGLAGYNEQFF
J gene: TRBJ2-1; V gene: TRBV15; clone size: .; D gene: TRBD1; CDR3 DNA: TGTGCCACCAGCATGGGGACAGCAGACAATGAGCAGTTCTTC; CDR3 protein: CATSMGTADNEQFF
J gene: TRBJ2-7; V gene: TRBV11-2; clone size: .; D gene: TRBD1; CDR3 DNA: TGTGCCAGCAGAGTTCGAGGGGGCACCTACGAGCAGTACTTC; CDR3 protein: CASRVRGGTYEQYF
J gene: TRBJ2-7; V gene: TRBV5-8; clone size: .; D gene: TRBD1; CDR3 DNA: TGTGCCAGCAGCTTGAGGACAGGGGCCAACTACGAGCAGTACTTC; CDR3 protein: CASSLRTGANYEQYF
J gene: TRBJ1-5; V gene: TRBV5-1; clone size: .; D gene: .; CDR3 DNA: TGCGCCAGCAGCTTGGATCCGACAGGCAGCAATCAGCCCCAGCATTTT; CDR3 protein: CASSLDPTGSNQPQHF
J gene: TRBJ2-1; V gene: TRBV5-8; clone size: .; D gene: .; CDR3 DNA: TGTGCCAGCAGCTTGGCCGGCACATGGAATGAGCAGTTCTTC; CDR3 protein: CASSLAGTWNEQFF
J gene: TRBJ2-7; V gene: TRBV4-1; clone size: .; D gene: TRBD1; CDR3 DNA: TGCGCCAGCAGCCAACCATCCGGACAGGGCAAACACGAGCAGTACTTC; CDR3 protein: CASSQPSGQGKHEQYF
J gene: TRBJ2-1; V gene: TRBV7-2; clone size: .; D gene: TRBD1; CDR3 DNA: TGTGCCAGCAGCAGCGGACAGGGGAATGAGCAGTTCTTC; CDR3 protein: CASSSGQGNEQFF
J gene: TRBJ2-1; V gene: TRBV9; clone size: .; D gene: .; CDR3 DNA: TGTGCCAGCAGCGTAGCGTCTGGGAATGAGCAGTTCTTC; CDR3 protein: CASSVASGNEQFF
J gene: TRBJ2-3; V gene: TRBV27; clone size: .; D gene: TRBD2; CDR3 DNA: TGTGCCAGCAGTTCCGGACTAGCGGGCACAGATACGCAGTATTTT; CDR3 protein: CASSSGLAGTDTQYF
J gene: TRBJ1-2; V gene: TRBV27; clone size: .; D gene: TRBD1; CDR3 DNA: TGTGCCAGCAGTTTCGCCGGACAGGGGGTCTATGGCTACACCTTC; CDR3 protein: CASSFAGQGVYGYTF
J gene: TRBJ2-7; V gene: TRBV27; clone size: .; D gene: .; CDR3 DNA: TGTGCCAGCAGTCCGGGTTCCTACGAGCAGTACTTC; CDR3 protein: CASSPGSYEQYF